Listed below are T cell receptor beta chains from one sample, sequenced in a study of response to subunit inactivated influenza vaccine. In TCRdb, the RT-PCR reads were re-called with MiXCR into one record per CDR3 protein. The table shows approximately 730,000 distinct CDR3 sequences, with over 11% occurring only once. The sequenced sample was PBMCs from blood, obtained approximately 15 days before vaccination. The receptors here all came from a man aged 50-59 years who received an inactivated influenza vaccine. Each CDR3 is given with its conserved first and last residue. A D gene is named only where the DNA matches it firmly. The size entry is marked missing in some rows and otherwise reads once, few, many or a size class.

V gene: TRBV12-3/TRBV12-4; J gene: TRBJ2-2; clone size: many; D gene: .; CDR3 DNA: TGTGCCAGCAGTTTATCCCGGATTGCGAACACCGGGGAGCTGTTTTTT; CDR3 protein: CASSLSRIANTGELFF
V gene: TRBV20-1; J gene: TRBJ2-7; clone size: .; D gene: .; CDR3 DNA: TGCAGTGCCCCGACCTCGGAGGGCAGTAGGGACGAGCAGTACTTC; CDR3 protein: CSAPTSEGSRDEQYF
V gene: TRBV12-3/TRBV12-4; J gene: TRBJ2-7; clone size: many; D gene: .; CDR3 DNA: TGTGCCAGCAGGGAACAGGACGGCTCCTACGAGCAGTACTTC; CDR3 protein: CASREQDGSYEQYF
V gene: TRBV5-1; J gene: TRBJ2-5; clone size: .; D gene: TRBD1; CDR3 DNA: TGCGCCAGCACCGCGACAGGGGGCCAAGAGACCCAGTACTTC; CDR3 protein: CASTATGGQETQYF
V gene: TRBV28; J gene: TRBJ2-3; clone size: few; D gene: .; CDR3 DNA: TGTGCCAGCAGTCTAGGCCCCACCCGAGATACGCAGTATTTT; CDR3 protein: CASSLGPTRDTQYF
V gene: TRBV20-1; J gene: TRBJ2-3; clone size: .; D gene: TRBD2; CDR3 DNA: TGCAGTGCTAGAGGAAGGAGTAGCGGGACAGATACGCAGTATTTT; CDR3 protein: CSARGRSSGTDTQYF
V gene: TRBV28; J gene: TRBJ2-3; clone size: few; D gene: .; CDR3 DNA: TGTGCCAGCAGTTTATATATCTCTGGGAACACAGATACGCAGTATTTT; CDR3 protein: CASSLYISGNTDTQYF
V gene: TRBV2; J gene: TRBJ1-3; clone size: few; D gene: TRBD1; CDR3 DNA: TGTGCCAGCAGTGGTCGCGGGACAGGGGTGTTCCGTGGAAACACCATATATTTT; CDR3 protein: CASSGRGTGVFRGNTIYF
V gene: TRBV20-1; J gene: TRBJ1-1; clone size: .; D gene: .; CDR3 DNA: TGCAGTGCTCTGAGGGGAGGGTACACTGAAGCTTTCTTT; CDR3 protein: CSALRGGYTEAFF
V gene: TRBV9; J gene: TRBJ2-7; clone size: few; D gene: .; CDR3 DNA: TGTGCCAGCAGCGTAGCGGGTAGCGGCTACGAGCAGTACTTC; CDR3 protein: CASSVAGSGYEQYF
V gene: TRBV6-1; J gene: TRBJ2-7; clone size: .; D gene: .; CDR3 DNA: TGTGCCAGCAGTGAGGCGGGCCCTGCCTACGAGCAGTACTTC; CDR3 protein: CASSEAGPAYEQYF
V gene: TRBV20-1; J gene: TRBJ2-3; clone size: few; D gene: .; CDR3 DNA: TGCAGTGCTAGAGAACCGGGACCAGGAAGTCCAGATACGCAGTATTTT; CDR3 protein: CSAREPGPGSPDTQYF
V gene: TRBV14; J gene: TRBJ2-7; clone size: .; D gene: .; CDR3 DNA: TGTGCCAGCAGCCAAGTGGGATCCTGGGGCCGGAGCGACGAGCAGTACTTC; CDR3 protein: CASSQVGSWGRSDEQYF
V gene: TRBV20-1; J gene: TRBJ2-3; clone size: few; D gene: .; CDR3 DNA: TGCAGTGCTTCAGGGGCGACGGGCACAGATACGCAGTATTTT; CDR3 protein: CSASGATGTDTQYF
V gene: TRBV10-3; J gene: TRBJ2-5; clone size: .; D gene: TRBD2; CDR3 DNA: TGTGCCATCAGGACAGGACTAGCGGGAGGGGGCGAGACCCAGTACTTC; CDR3 protein: CAIRTGLAGGGETQYF
V gene: TRBV11-1; J gene: TRBJ2-3; clone size: few; D gene: .; CDR3 DNA: TGTGCCAGCAGCTCGACCCGGGACCGCACAGATACGCAGTATTTT; CDR3 protein: CASSSTRDRTDTQYF